The entry below describes one T cell receptor (beta chain). What antigen it recognizes has not been identified. No much larger clone is present one base from it, and per-base qualities are unavailable. This record comes from a study of blood T cell repertoires in COVID-19 (TCRdb year 2020). Concerning the study at large: Samples covering the acute and convalescent phases of COVID-19 were provided by collaborators in the United States, Italy and Spain. The dataset comprised deeply sampled blood TCRbeta repertoires from subjects exposed to, actively infected with, or recovered from COVID-19. The repertoires were released in a freely available public database meant as a resource for research on the immune response to SARS-CoV-2. Samples came from the ongoing ImmuneRACE study (first 160 participants) plus 1,254 subjects from 6 global collaborators. Nearly every sample came with metadata listing a de-identified subject ID, COVID-19 status, age in years and sex. Where available, HLA class I and class II types were taken from metadata supplied by the sample provider and were not determined by assay-based typing. The material from the prospective study consisted of cDNA or gDNA derived from T cells, B-cell-depleted T cells, or PBMCs. The paper as a whole reports these results and caveats: The amount of clinical and demographic metadata varied by source and participant and was provided uncurated.

CDR1 and CDR2, per the germline V gene, are ENHRY and SYGVKD. Clipping removes 0 bases from V and 4 bases from J, with 2 as the unmatched junction base count. Inclusive of the bounding cysteine and phenylalanine, the CDR3 is 15 residues long. Just CDR3 DNA is preserved here, 45 bases in frame from base 1. The immunoSEQ Assay, a bias-controlled multiplex PCR, was used to amplify TCRbeta CDR3 regions from genomic DNA. In the source study's methods: Within the assay, amplification of reference gene primers was used to estimate how many nucleated cells each sample contained. To quantify the absolute abundance of each unique TCRbeta CDR3 rearrangement, sequence reads were collapsed and filtered. Productive Simpson clonality was computed per sample as the square root of Simpson's diversity index over productive rearrangements. TCRdb stores this immuneACCESS table with in-frame sequences only. Part of the clones is absent; in the studies checked, under half of the shortfall reflects unresolved V genes, and no reason is known for the rest. D and trimming were read from the DNA, whereas the V and J calls and clone size are those reported in that table. Within this sample are roughly 320,000 clones, with over 75% of them counted one time only. Approximately 7.9% of the sample is taken by the ten largest.

Collaborating institutions collected whole blood in K2EDTA tubes following their own protocols. For TCRbeta analysis, collaborators shipped samples in one of three forms: frozen whole blood, isolated PBMCs, or DNA extracted from either of those sample types. The sequenced material came from peripheral blood. The rearranged segments are TRBV10-3 and TRBJ2-3; the junction holds 9 bases that match TRBD2. The clonotype originates from a human donor in a cohort sampled during active COVID-19. DNA sequence: TGTGCCATCAGTGAGTCGCGGGGGGGGTCAGATACGCAGTATTTT. This is translated as CAISESRGGSDTQYF.